This T cell receptor (beta chain) derives from a study of shared clonotypes between healthy human individuals. With respect to this clone: What it binds is unknown.

Some clones are missing from TCRdb's copy, which holds only in-frame ones; the method was immunoSEQ multiplex PCR. Among some 2,000,000 clones listed, about 95% were seen once. There are 14 residues in the CDR3. Trimming removed 0 bases at V and 8 bases at J, with 11 bases between. Germline CDR1 reads SEHNR; CDR2 reads FQNEAQ (reference sequence). Cells designated naive CD8 were CD45RO-negative and were positively selected for CCR7, with terminally differentiated effector memory CD45RA+ cells excluded. Regarding the study as a whole: Generally, naive subsets (rather than memory subsets) showed larger estimated richness. For sorted subsets, rarefaction showed incomplete sequencing despite large depth. Clonotype sharing levels among donors were expected to vary with sequencing depth.

Sequencing was performed on naive CD8+ T cells sorted from blood. The V call is TRBV7-9, the J call TRBJ1-3, with a tentative D call TRBD1 (6 bases). The origin of this receptor is a man aged 18 to 35 in good health. CDR3 residues: CASSLARGLDTIYF. CDR3 sequence (DNA): TGTGCCAGCAGCTTAGCGCGGGGGCTGGACACCATATATTTT.